This T cell receptor (beta chain) was identified during a study of graft-versus-host responses after intestinal transplantation. Overall study context: Transplant types were multivisceral, liver-intestinal, or isolated intestinal. Induction using anti-thymocyte globulin, followed by tacrolimus and steroids for approximately 3 years, was given to all recipients.

The ends lost 1 base at V and 4 bases at J; junction bases unmatched: 4. The CDR3 is made up of 16 amino acids. Germline V gene sequence: CDR1 SGHAT, CDR2 FQNNGV. Notes on this clone: Antigen specificity is unknown.

Only in-frame clones appear in the TCRdb table, and some are missing; sequencing was by immunoSEQ multiplex PCR. The table lists around 97,000 clones, just over 90% of them singletons. Study findings and constraints: GvH clones were found in recipient marrow; some appeared first in ileum or blood.

The chain is built from TRBV11-2 and TRBJ2-1; 10 positions agree with TRBD2. The source was unstimulated CD8+ T cells sorted from spleen or lymph node cells, collected before intestinal transplant. The receptor comes from a human donor who received an intestinal transplant. The CDR3 nucleotides are TGTGCCAGCAGCTTAGGGCTACTAGCGGGGTACAATGAGCAGTTCTTC. Encoded protein: CASSLGLLAGYNEQFF.